Listed below are T cell receptor beta chains from one sample, sequenced in a study of blood T cell repertoires in COVID-19. The protocol was immunoSEQ multiplex PCR, while the TCRdb copy is restricted to in-frame clones and leaves out a portion. This sample has 280,000 or so clones, with around 84% found just once. The sample consisted of PBMCs or T cells enriched from blood (not recorded which). The source of these receptors is a woman between 45 and 65 years old who had recovered from COVID-19. CDR3s include the opening cysteine and the closing phenylalanine or tryptophan. The order of the fields is V gene, J gene, D gene, clone size, CDR3 DNA, CDR3 protein. D genes are given only for firm matches. For some rows the clone size is stated as once, few or many, or as a class when expanded; others skip it.

TRBV5-4	TRBJ1-5	NA	few	TGTGCCAGCAGCTTGGACAGTAGCAATCAGCCCCAGCATTTT	CASSLDSSNQPQHF
TRBV7-9	TRBJ1-6	TRBD1	NA	TGTGCCAGCAGCCCCGCAGGGGGGCAGAGCTCCTATAATTCACCCCTCCACTTT	CASSPAGGQSSYNSPLHF
TRBV9	TRBJ1-2	NA	NA	TGTGCCAGCAGCAACAGGGATGCCTATGGCTACACCTTC	CASSNRDAYGYTF
TRBV6-5	TRBJ2-1	NA	NA	TGTGCCAGCAGTTACTACAACTCGGAGGGAAAGCAGTTCTTC	CASSYYNSEGKQFF
TRBV25-1	TRBJ1-2	TRBD1	NA	TGTGCCAGCAGTGATCCGGGACAGGGTCGCTATGGCTACACCTTC	CASSDPGQGRYGYTF
TRBV5-1	TRBJ2-3	TRBD2	NA	TGCGCCAGCGCAGATAAAGCGGGGGGCACAGATACGCAGTATTTT	CASADKAGGTDTQYF
TRBV7-9	TRBJ2-2	NA	NA	TGTGCCAGCAGCTTAGGGCTAGCCCGCACCGGGGAGCTGTTTTTT	CASSLGLARTGELFF
TRBV6-5	TRBJ1-1	NA	NA	TGTGCCAGCAGTCCCGTGGGGGGGCTGAACACTGAAGCTTTCTTT	CASSPVGGLNTEAFF
TRBV6-5	TRBJ1-2	TRBD1	NA	TGTGCCAGCAGGAGAGGACAGGGTGACTATGGCTACACCTTC	CASRRGQGDYGYTF
TRBV18	TRBJ2-7	NA	NA	TGTGCCAGTTCACCCCCCACAAACTCCTACGAGCAGTACTTC	CASSPPTNSYEQYF
TRBV27	TRBJ1-1	NA	few	TGTGCCAGCAGTTTCTCGACGCCCGTCCGGTGGGGAGGGCAAAGCACTGAAGCTTTCTTT	CASSFSTPVRWGGQSTEAFF
TRBV6-5	TRBJ1-5	NA	NA	TGTGCCAGCAGTTACCACTTGAATCAGCCCCAGCATTTT	CASSYHLNQPQHF
TRBV4-1	TRBJ2-1	NA	NA	TGCGCCAGCAGCTACTATACCGGGAGAACCTACAATGAGCAGTTCTTC	CASSYYTGRTYNEQFF
TRBV19	TRBJ2-7	TRBD1	NA	TGTGCCAGTAGTAGGGGACAGGCTGGCTACGAGCAGTACTTC	CASSRGQAGYEQYF
TRBV7-2	TRBJ2-3	TRBD1	NA	TGTGCCAGCAGCGAGATATCCGGGACAGGGGGCGGTACGCAGTATTTT	CASSEISGTGGGTQYF
TRBV27	TRBJ1-2	NA	NA	TGTGCCAGCAGTTTATTTGGTAGGACAGAAAGTCTCGGTGGCTACACCTTC	CASSLFGRTESLGGYTF
TRBV13	TRBJ2-3	TRBD1	NA	TGTGCCAGCAGTCTTAGACAGGGAAGCACAGATACGCAGTATTTT	CASSLRQGSTDTQYF
TRBV5-1	TRBJ1-2	TRBD1	NA	TGCGCCAGCAGCCCTGACGGGACAGATATTAACTATGGCTACACCTTC	CASSPDGTDINYGYTF
TRBV2	TRBJ1-5	NA	NA	TGTGCCAGCAGCAGCGACAGCAGCAATCAGCCCCAGCATTTT	CASSSDSSNQPQHF
TRBV5-4	TRBJ2-1	TRBD2	NA	TGTGCCAGCAGCCCGGGGGGGAGCTCCTACAATGAGCAGTTCTTC	CASSPGGSSYNEQFF
TRBV27	TRBJ2-5	NA	once	TGTGCCAGCAGCAAAACCCGGGGTAGAGAGACCCAGTACTTC	CASSKTRGRETQYF
TRBV4-1	TRBJ1-5	NA	NA	TGCGCCAGCAGCCAAGATTCCCGGGGGGCGAATCAGCCCCAGCATTTT	CASSQDSRGANQPQHF
TRBV7-9	TRBJ2-1	TRBD1	NA	TGTGCCAGCAGCTCCCCCCGCTTGACAGGGTACAATGAGCAGTTCTTC	CASSSPRLTGYNEQFF
TRBV15	TRBJ1-3	NA	NA	TGTGCCACCAGCAGAGACAGGTATTCTGGAAACACCATATATTTT	CATSRDRYSGNTIYF
TRBV30	TRBJ1-1	NA	NA	TGTGCCTGGAGAGTTCAGGGCACCACTGAAGCTTTCTTT	CAWRVQGTTEAFF
TRBV6-2/TRBV6-3	TRBJ1-2	NA	NA	TGTGCCAGCAGCCTGATGGCGGGGGGAGCTAACTATGGCTACACCTTC	CASSLMAGGANYGYTF
TRBV28	TRBJ1-6	NA	NA	TGTGCCGCCCAGAACCCTAATTCACCCCTCCACTTT	CAAQNPNSPLHF
TRBV18	TRBJ1-2	NA	NA	TGTGCCAGCTCACCCAGACAGGTTAACTATGGCTACACCTTC	CASSPRQVNYGYTF
TRBV14	TRBJ2-7	TRBD1	NA	TGTGCCAGCAGTCACGGGACAGGGCAGTACTTC	CASSHGTGQYF
TRBV11-2	TRBJ1-2	TRBD1	NA	TGTGCCAGCAGCTTTTGGACAGGGGGCGTCGATGGCTACACCTTC	CASSFWTGGVDGYTF
TRBV5-1	TRBJ1-6	TRBD1	NA	TGCGCCAGCAGCCAGAAGACAGGGGAGAGCTCCTATAATTCACCCCTCCACTTT	CASSQKTGESSYNSPLHF
TRBV27	TRBJ1-2	NA	NA	TGTGCCAGCAGTGCTAAACCAACAGGAAACTATGGCTACACCTTC	CASSAKPTGNYGYTF
TRBV19	TRBJ2-7	NA	NA	TGTGCCAGTAGTATACAGGGGTACGAGCAGTACTTC	CASSIQGYEQYF
TRBV9	TRBJ2-7	TRBD1	NA	TGTGCCAGCAGCGGACAGGGCGACGAGCAGTACTTC	CASSGQGDEQYF
TRBV7-2	TRBJ2-2	TRBD2	NA	TGTGCCAGCAGCCTACTAGCGGGGGCAAACACCGGGGAGCTGTTTTTT	CASSLLAGANTGELFF
TRBV9	TRBJ1-2	NA	NA	TGTGCCAGCAGCGCCGTACAGAATAACTATGGCTACACCTTC	CASSAVQNNYGYTF
TRBV15	TRBJ1-2	NA	NA	TGTGCCACCAGCAGAGAACAGATTTATGGCTACACCTTC	CATSREQIYGYTF
TRBV5-5	TRBJ1-5	TRBD1	NA	TGTGCCAGCAGCCGGGACAGGGGTTTTCAGCCCCAGCATTTT	CASSRDRGFQPQHF
TRBV14	TRBJ1-1	TRBD1	NA	TGTGCCAGCAGCCGGACAGGGGAAACTGAAGCTTTCTTT	CASSRTGETEAFF
TRBV5-5	TRBJ1-2	NA	NA	TGTGCCAGCAGCCCAGGCCTGGACTATGGCTACACCTTC	CASSPGLDYGYTF
TRBV2	TRBJ1-5	TRBD1	NA	TGTGCCAGCAGTGGAGAACAGGGGAGGTATAGCAATCAGCCCCAGCATTTT	CASSGEQGRYSNQPQHF
TRBV18	TRBJ1-4	NA	NA	TGTGCCAGCTCACCACTACTCTCAGGGGAAAAACTGTTTTTT	CASSPLLSGEKLFF
TRBV29-1	TRBJ2-1	TRBD2	NA	TGCAGCGTTGGTCCGCGACTAGCGGCCCTCAATGAGCAGTTCTTC	CSVGPRLAALNEQFF
TRBV11-3	TRBJ2-1	NA	NA	TGTGCCAGCAGCTTAGATGCCCGACTACCCGAGCAGTTCTTC	CASSLDARLPEQFF
TRBV16	TRBJ1-1	TRBD1	NA	TGTGCCAGCAGCTGGACAGGGGGCACTGAAGCTTTCTTT	CASSWTGGTEAFF
TRBV30	TRBJ1-1	NA	NA	TGTGCCTGGAGGAGGACAGCTGAAGCTTTCTTT	CAWRRTAEAFF
TRBV5-1	TRBJ2-5	TRBD1	NA	TGCGCCAGCAGCCAGGACAGGTTACAAGAGACCCAGTACTTC	CASSQDRLQETQYF
TRBV6-5	TRBJ1-1	NA	NA	TGTGCCAGCAGTTACGGCAGGGGCACTGAAGCTTTCTTT	CASSYGRGTEAFF
TRBV7-2	TRBJ1-1	NA	NA	TGTGCCAGCAGCTTTGAGGGAAGCACTGAAGCTTTCTTT	CASSFEGSTEAFF
TRBV2	TRBJ1-1	TRBD1	NA	TGTGCCAGCAACCTCGACAGGGGCGGCACTGAAGCTTTCTTT	CASNLDRGGTEAFF
TRBV11-2	TRBJ1-1	NA	once	TGTGCCAGCAGACCCAGACGGGATTTGACTGAAGCTTTCTTT	CASRPRRDLTEAFF
TRBV5-4	TRBJ2-3	TRBD2	NA	TGTGCCAGCAGCTTTCTAGCGGGAGATGGCACAGATACGCAGTATTTT	CASSFLAGDGTDTQYF
TRBV10-1	TRBJ1-1	TRBD1	NA	TGCGCCAGCAGTCGATCCCGGGACAGGGACACTGAAGCTTTCTTT	CASSRSRDRDTEAFF
TRBV6-1	TRBJ1-6	TRBD1	NA	TGTGCCAGCAGTGATCAGGGGGTTGTGAATTCACCCCTCCACTTT	CASSDQGVVNSPLHF
TRBV30	TRBJ2-1	TRBD2	once	TGTGCCTCCCCCGGGGGGGCCCTTAGTGAGCAGTTCTTC	CASPGGALSEQFF
TRBV10-1	TRBJ1-2	TRBD1	NA	TGCGCCAGCAGCCCCGGGACAGGGTATGGCTACACCTTC	CASSPGTGYGYTF
TRBV28	TRBJ1-3	NA	NA	TGTGCCAGCAGGACCAGTACAGGGACCGGAAACACCATATATTTT	CASRTSTGTGNTIYF
TRBV11-3	TRBJ1-1	NA	NA	TGTGCCAGCAGCCCGAGAGGTCCGAACACTGAAGCTTTCTTT	CASSPRGPNTEAFF
TRBV19	TRBJ1-4	TRBD1	few	TGTGCCAGTAGTATAGAAGGGACAGGGGACGACGAAAAACTGTTTTTT	CASSIEGTGDDEKLFF